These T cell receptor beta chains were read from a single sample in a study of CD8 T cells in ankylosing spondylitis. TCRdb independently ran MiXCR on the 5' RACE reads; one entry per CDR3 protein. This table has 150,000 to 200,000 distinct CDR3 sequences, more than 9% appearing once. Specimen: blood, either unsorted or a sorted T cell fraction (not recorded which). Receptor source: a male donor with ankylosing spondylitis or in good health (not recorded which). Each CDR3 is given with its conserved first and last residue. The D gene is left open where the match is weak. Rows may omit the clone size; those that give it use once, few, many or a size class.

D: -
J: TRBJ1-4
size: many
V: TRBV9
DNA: TGTGCCAGCAGCGTGGAAAGGGGTGAAAAACTGTTTTTT
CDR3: CASSVERGEKLFF

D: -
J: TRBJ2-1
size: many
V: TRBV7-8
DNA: TGTGCCAGCAGCTTTTCGACAAGAGGTGGTGAGCAGTTCTTC
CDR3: CASSFSTRGGEQFF

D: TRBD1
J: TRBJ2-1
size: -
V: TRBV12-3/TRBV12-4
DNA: TGTGCCAGCAGTTGGGGGACAGGGGACTACAATGAGCAGTTCTTC
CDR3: CASSWGTGDYNEQFF

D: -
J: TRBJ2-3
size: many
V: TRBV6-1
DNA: TGTGCCAGCAGTGAAAATGGAAGGTCGCAGTATTTT
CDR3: CASSENGRSQYF

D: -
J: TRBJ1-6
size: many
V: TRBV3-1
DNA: TGTGCCAGCAGCCAAGGGGCTGGAGTTTCACCCCTCCACTTT
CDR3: CASSQGAGVSPLHF

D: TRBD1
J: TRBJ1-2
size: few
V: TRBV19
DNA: TGTGCCAGTAGTATAGGCCCCCAGGGGGCGAATTATGGCTACACCTTC
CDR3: CASSIGPQGANYGYTF

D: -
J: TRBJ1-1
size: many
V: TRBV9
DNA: TGTGCCAGCAGCACCCCGGGGGGGCTTGGACGTTACACTGAAGCTTTCTTT
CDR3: CASSTPGGLGRYTEAFF

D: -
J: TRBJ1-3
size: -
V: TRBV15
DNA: TGTGCCACCAGCATGGGGAGGGGCCCCTCTGGAAACACCATATATTTT
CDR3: CATSMGRGPSGNTIYF

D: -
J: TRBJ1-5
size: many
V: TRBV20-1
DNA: TGCAGTGCTAGGATGGCAGGGATGAATCAGCCCCAGCATTTT
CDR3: CSARMAGMNQPQHF

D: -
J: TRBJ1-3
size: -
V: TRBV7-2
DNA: TGTGCCAGCAGTTCTAGGGACGGAAACACCATATATTTT
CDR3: CASSSRDGNTIYF

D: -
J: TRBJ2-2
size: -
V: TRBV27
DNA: TGTGCCAGCAAAATGTCTAGCTACTCGAACACCGGGGAGCTGTTTTTT
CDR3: CASKMSSYSNTGELFF

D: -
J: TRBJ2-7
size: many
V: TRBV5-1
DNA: TGCGCCAGCAGCTTGATGACCAGCTCCTACGAGCAGTACTTC
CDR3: CASSLMTSSYEQYF

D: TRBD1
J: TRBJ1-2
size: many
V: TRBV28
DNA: TGTGCCAGCACGTCCTCGACAGGGGGCTATGGCTACACCTTC
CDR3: CASTSSTGGYGYTF

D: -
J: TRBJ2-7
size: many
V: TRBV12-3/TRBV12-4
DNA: TGTGCCAGCAGTTGGCGGGGCGAGCAGTACTTC
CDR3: CASSWRGEQYF

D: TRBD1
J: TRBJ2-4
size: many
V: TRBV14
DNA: TGTGCCAGCAGCCAACACGGGACAGGCAGGAACATTCAGTACTTC
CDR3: CASSQHGTGRNIQYF

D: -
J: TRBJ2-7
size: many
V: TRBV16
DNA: TGTGCCAGCAGCCAATCTTTCGACAGCTACGAGCAGTACTTC
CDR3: CASSQSFDSYEQYF

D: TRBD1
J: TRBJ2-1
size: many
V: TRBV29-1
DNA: TGCAGCGGGAGACAGGGTCCTCGCAATGAGCAGTTCTTC
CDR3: CSGRQGPRNEQFF

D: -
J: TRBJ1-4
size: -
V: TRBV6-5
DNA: TGTGCCAGCAGTTACTCTCCCGGGGAGAATGAAAAACTGTTTTTT
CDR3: CASSYSPGENEKLFF

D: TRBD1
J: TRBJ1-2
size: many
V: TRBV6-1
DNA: TGTGCCAGCAGCTCCCTCCGACAGGGCCACTATGGCTACACCTTC
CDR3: CASSSLRQGHYGYTF

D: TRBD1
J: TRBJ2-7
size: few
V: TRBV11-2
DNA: TGTGCCAGCAGCACGACCGGGACAGGATCCTACGAGCAGTACTTC
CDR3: CASSTTGTGSYEQYF

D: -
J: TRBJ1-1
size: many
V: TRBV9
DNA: TGTGCCAGCACCAAGGGGGAACGACGAACCACTGAAGCTTTCTTT
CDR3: CASTKGERRTTEAFF

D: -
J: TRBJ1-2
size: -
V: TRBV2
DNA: TGTGCCAGCAGTCCACAGGGTGTGGGAGGCTACACCTTC
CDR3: CASSPQGVGGYTF

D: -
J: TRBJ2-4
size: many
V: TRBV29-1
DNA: TGCAGCGTTGATGGGGGACGAAACATTCAGTACTTC
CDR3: CSVDGGRNIQYF

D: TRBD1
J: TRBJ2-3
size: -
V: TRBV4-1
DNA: TGCGCCAGCAGCCAAGAGGAAACCCGACAGGGTGCCCCAGATACGCAGTATTTT
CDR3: CASSQEETRQGAPDTQYF

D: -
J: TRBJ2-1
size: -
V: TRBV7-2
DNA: TGTGCCAGCAGCTTAGTGTCAGGGAGGAGTGGAGGTGAGCAGTTCTTC
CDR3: CASSLVSGRSGGEQFF

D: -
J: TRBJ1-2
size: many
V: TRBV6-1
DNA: TGTGCCAGCAGCGCCTCGCCCCAGTCAAATCGGGGCTACACCTTC
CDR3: CASSASPQSNRGYTF

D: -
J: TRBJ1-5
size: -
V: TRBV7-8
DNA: TGTGCCAGCAGCTTAGTTAGTCCGAATCAGCCCCAGCATTTT
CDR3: CASSLVSPNQPQHF

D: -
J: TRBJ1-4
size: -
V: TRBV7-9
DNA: TGTGCCAGCAGCCCGTCAACGGGGGGTGTCCGGGAAAAACTGTTTTTT
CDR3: CASSPSTGGVREKLFF

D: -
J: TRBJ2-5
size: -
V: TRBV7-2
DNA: TGTGCCAGCAGCTTAGAAATAGGGGCAGAGACCCAGTACTTC
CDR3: CASSLEIGAETQYF

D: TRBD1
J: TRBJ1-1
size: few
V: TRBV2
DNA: TGTGCCAGCATGACAGGGGGCTTGGGGAACACTGAAGCTTTCTTT
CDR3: CASMTGGLGNTEAFF

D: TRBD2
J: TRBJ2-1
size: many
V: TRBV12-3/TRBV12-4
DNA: TGTGCCAGCACCCTAAGCGGGAGGGCGGGGAATGAGCAGTTCTTC
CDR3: CASTLSGRAGNEQFF

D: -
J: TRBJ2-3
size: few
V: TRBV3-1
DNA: TGTGCCAGCAGCCAAGATTGGGGAGTTGCGGAGGGCCCTAGCACAGATACGCAGTATTTT
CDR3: CASSQDWGVAEGPSTDTQYF

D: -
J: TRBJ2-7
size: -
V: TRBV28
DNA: TGTGCCAACAGTTTAGAAGGGCCCTACGAGCAGTACTTC
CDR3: CANSLEGPYEQYF

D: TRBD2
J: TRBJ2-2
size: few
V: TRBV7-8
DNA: TGTGCCAGCAGCCCTACTCTAGCGGCGGGCGGGGAGCTGTTTTTT
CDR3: CASSPTLAAGGELFF

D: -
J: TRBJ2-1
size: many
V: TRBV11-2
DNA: TGTGCCAGCAGCTTCCAGAGGGGGTATTACAATGAGCAGTTCTTC
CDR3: CASSFQRGYYNEQFF

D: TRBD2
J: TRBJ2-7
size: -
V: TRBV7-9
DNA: TGTGCCAGCAGCCCAGCTAGCGGGGCCCCCTACGAGCAGTACTTC
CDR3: CASSPASGAPYEQYF

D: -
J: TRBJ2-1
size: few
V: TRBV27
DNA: TGTGCCAGCAGACCGACAGGCCTATATTACAATGAGCAGTTCTTC
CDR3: CASRPTGLYYNEQFF

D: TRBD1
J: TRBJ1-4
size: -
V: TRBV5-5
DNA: TGTGCCAGCACCCTTAGACAGGGTATGACTAATGAAAAACTGTTTTTT
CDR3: CASTLRQGMTNEKLFF

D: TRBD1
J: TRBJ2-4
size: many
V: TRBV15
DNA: TGTGCCACCAGCAGAGGAGCAGGGGGCTTGGGCCCCAAAAACATTCAGTACTTC
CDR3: CATSRGAGGLGPKNIQYF

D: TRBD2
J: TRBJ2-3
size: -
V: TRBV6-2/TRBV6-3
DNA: TGTGCCAGCAGTAACCTAGCGGGGGGGCGTATAGATACGCAGTATTTT
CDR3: CASSNLAGGRIDTQYF

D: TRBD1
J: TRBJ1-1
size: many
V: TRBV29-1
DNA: TGCAGCGTTGGACAGGGGGATGGAACTGAAGCTTTCTTT
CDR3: CSVGQGDGTEAFF

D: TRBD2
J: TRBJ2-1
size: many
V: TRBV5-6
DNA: TGTGCCAGCAGTCCGACTAGCGGGGGGGCCGGTGAGCAGTTCTTC
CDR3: CASSPTSGGAGEQFF

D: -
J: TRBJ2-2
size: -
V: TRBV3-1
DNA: TGTGCCAGCAGCCCGGCCGCCACCGGGGAGCTGTTTTTT
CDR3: CASSPAATGELFF

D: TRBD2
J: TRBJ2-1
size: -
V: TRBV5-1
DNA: TGCGCCAGCGGAACGGGGGGGCCCTATGAGCAGTTCTTC
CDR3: CASGTGGPYEQFF

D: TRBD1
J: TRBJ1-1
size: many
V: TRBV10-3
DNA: TGTGCCATCAGTGCCGGACAGGGGGCTGAAGCTTTCTTT
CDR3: CAISAGQGAEAFF

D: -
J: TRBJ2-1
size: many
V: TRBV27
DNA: TGTGCCAGCAGTGCGACAGACAATGAGCAGTTCTTC
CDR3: CASSATDNEQFF

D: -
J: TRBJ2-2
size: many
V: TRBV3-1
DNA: TGTGCCAGCAGCCAACGGGGCACGAACACCGGGGAGCTGTTTTTT
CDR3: CASSQRGTNTGELFF

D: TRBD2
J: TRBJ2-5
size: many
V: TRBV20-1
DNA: TGCAGTGCTAGAGATCCGGGACTAGCGGGCCAAGAGACCCAGTACTTC
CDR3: CSARDPGLAGQETQYF

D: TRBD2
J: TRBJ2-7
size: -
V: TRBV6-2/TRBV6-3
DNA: TGTGCCAGCAGTGACGGGACTAGCGGGGGCCACGAGCAGTACTTC
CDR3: CASSDGTSGGHEQYF

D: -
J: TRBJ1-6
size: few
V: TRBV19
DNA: TGTGCCAGTAGTATCGTTAATTCACCCCTCCACTTT
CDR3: CASSIVNSPLHF

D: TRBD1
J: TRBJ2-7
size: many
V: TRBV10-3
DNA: TGTGCCATCAGTTCAGGGGGCGCGAGGGCCGAGCAGTACTTC
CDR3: CAISSGGARAEQYF

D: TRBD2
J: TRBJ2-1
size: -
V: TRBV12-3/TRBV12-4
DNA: TGTGCCAGCAGTTTATCGGCGGGGGAGTTCTTC
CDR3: CASSLSAGEFF

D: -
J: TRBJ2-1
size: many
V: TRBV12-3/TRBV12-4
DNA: TGTGCCAGCAGCCTGCTCGGGATGTACAATGAGCAGTTCTTC
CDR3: CASSLLGMYNEQFF